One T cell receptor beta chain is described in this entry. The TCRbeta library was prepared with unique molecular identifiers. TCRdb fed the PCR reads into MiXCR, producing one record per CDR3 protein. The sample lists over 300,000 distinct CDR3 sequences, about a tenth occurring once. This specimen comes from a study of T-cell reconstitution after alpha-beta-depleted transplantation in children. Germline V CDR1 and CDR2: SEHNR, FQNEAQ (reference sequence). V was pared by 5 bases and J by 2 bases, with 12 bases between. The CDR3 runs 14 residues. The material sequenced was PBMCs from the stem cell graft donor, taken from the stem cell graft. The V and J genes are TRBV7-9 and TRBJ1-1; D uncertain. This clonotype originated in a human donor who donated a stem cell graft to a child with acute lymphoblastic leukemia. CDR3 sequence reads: CASSPRTSNTEAFF. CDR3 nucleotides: TGTGCCAGCAGCCCCCGTACGTCCAACACTGAAGCTTTCTTT.